These 14 T cell receptor beta chains were all obtained from the same sample, sequenced in a study of T cell responses to AZD1222 COVID-19 vaccine. The protocol was immunoSEQ multiplex PCR, while the TCRdb copy is restricted to in-frame clones and leaves out a portion. The sample has tens of thousands of clones, 75% to 95% seen once. Specimen: peripheral blood, collected 28 days after the second AZD1222 dose. These receptors all stem from an adult who received the AZD1222 COVID-19 vaccine.

The chain couples TRBV4-1 to TRBJ1-2; the match to TRBD1 covers 10 bases. This CDR3 has 15 amino acids. Looked up from germline, CDR1 is MGHRA and CDR2 is YSYEKL. Trimming at V came to 3 bases and at J to 8 bases, leaving 9 bases not matched to a gene. The CDR3: CASSQPRQGAGGYTF. The CDR3 region has the DNA TGCGCCAGCAGCCAGCCTCGACAGGGGGCGGGAGGCTACACCTTC.

The rearrangement joins TRBV19 to TRBJ1-1; 10 positions agree with TRBD1. The CDR3 has 14 residues. Trimming at V came to 7 bases and at J to 1 base, leaving 3 bases not matched to a gene. Per germline, CDR1 LNHDA and CDR2 SQIVND (reference sequence). The CDR3: CASIRTGGNTEAFF. For the CDR3, the DNA is TGTGCCAGTATTAGGACAGGGGGGAACACTGAAGCTTTCTTT.

The table lists this clone with a few counts. V usage is TRBV7-9 and J usage is TRBJ1-3; D call uncertain. Per the germline V gene, CDR1 is SEHNR and CDR2 is FQNEAQ (reference sequence). The CDR3 has 16 residues. V lost 6 bases to trimming and J lost 0 bases, with 15 bases between them. The CDR3 reads CASRQKPRISGNTIYF. CDR3 nucleotide sequence: TGTGCCAGCAGACAGAAACCGCGGATCTCTGGAAACACCATATATTTT.

V is TRBV6-6 and J is TRBJ1-1; tentative D call: TRBD1 (5 bases). The CDR3 totals 11 residues. V lost 11 bases, J lost 6 bases, and 13 bases lay in between. Germline lookup yields CDR1 MNHNY and CDR2 SVGAGI (reference sequence). CDR3 in DNA: TGTGCCTCTTGGGGGGGGTCTGAAGCTTTCTTT. Protein product: CASWGGSEAFF.

The chain carries TRBV19 and TRBJ2-7; weak D call: TRBD2 (6 bases). V lost 6 bases to trimming and J lost 6 bases, with 15 bases between them. This CDR3 region has 13 residues. Looked up from germline, CDR1 is LNHDA and CDR2 is SQIVND (reference sequence). The CDR3 bases are TGTGCCAGTAGCGAGGGACTCGGAGGCGAGCAGTACTTC. It yields the protein CASSEGLGGEQYF.

The CDR3 bases are TGTGCCAGCAGTTTTGGCAGGGCGTTATCCTACGAGCAGTACTTC. Translated: CASSFGRALSYEQYF. The chain carries TRBV27 and TRBJ2-7; a weak D match, TRBD1 (5 bases). Trimming pared 3 bases from V and 1 base from J, leaving 13 bases between. Germline V lookup: CDR1 MNHEY, CDR2 SMNVEV (reference sequence). The CDR3 has 15 residues.

The chain is built from TRBV29-1 and TRBJ1-2, with 9 bases matching TRBD1. With 4 bases clipped from V and 8 bases from J, the junction kept 2 bases outside the gene matches. The CDR3 covers 11 residues. Germline V CDR1 and CDR2: SQVTM, ANQGSEA. The CDR3: CSVGTGGGYTF. The CDR3 DNA follows: TGCAGCGTTGGTACAGGGGGCGGCTACACCTTC.

This clone was detected only a few times. The genes are TRBV6-5 and TRBJ2-7; D may be TRBD1 (6 bases). In germline, CDR1 is MNHEY, CDR2 SVGAGI. This CDR3 is 14 amino acids long. Trimming cost V 6 bases and J 0 bases, with 12 bases left between them. CDR3 protein: CASRPTGYSYEQYF. CDR3 coding DNA: TGTGCCAGCAGACCGACAGGCTACTCCTACGAGCAGTACTTC.

The rearrangement links TRBV6-5 to TRBJ1-2; D gene uncertain. The CDR3 has 13 amino acids. The germline gives CDR1 MNHEY, CDR2 SVGAGI. V lost 8 bases to trimming and J lost 4 bases, with 14 bases between them. CDR3: CASGKWSSYGYTF. The CDR3 bases are TGTGCCAGCGGGAAGTGGAGCTCCTATGGCTACACCTTC.

DNA for the CDR3: TGTGCCAGCATCAGGGAGGCCGGGGCAAAGACTTTCTTT. Protein sequence: CASIREAGAKTFF. The chain carries TRBV25-1 and TRBJ1-1, with a weak D call TRBD1 (5 bases). Trimming shortened V by 7 bases and J by 12 bases, and 21 bases separated the two germline ends. Germline CDR1 MGHDK, CDR2 SYGVNS. The CDR3 spans 13 residues.

V is TRBV12-5 and J is TRBJ2-3; D might be TRBD2 (6 bases). The ends were cut back, 5 bases at V and 0 bases at J, with 27 bases in the middle. Germline lookup yields CDR1 LGHNT and CDR2 FRNRAP. CDR3 size: 20 residues. CDR3 coding DNA: TGTGCTAGTGGTCCGGGTATGGTATGGGGGGAATCTACTAGCACAGATACGCAGTATTTT. This translates into CASGPGMVWGESTSTDTQYF.

The rearrangement uses TRBV6-5 and TRBJ1-2; possible D gene TRBD1, 5 bases. CDR1 is MNHEY and CDR2 is SVGAGI in the germline V gene. This CDR3 comprises 14 residues. Deletions cut 6 bases from V and 0 bases from J, with 11 bases between. CDR3 residues: CASRTGGANYGYTF. CDR3 coding DNA: TGTGCCAGCAGAACAGGAGGTGCTAACTATGGCTACACCTTC.

This clone was counted once. DNA for the CDR3: TGTGCCAGCAGAAATTCCGGGACAGACTCCAATGAAAAACTGTTTTTT. Translating gives CASRNSGTDSNEKLFF. The chain has TRBV28 and TRBJ1-4; 7 nucleotides line up with TRBD1. Germline CDR1 MDHEN, CDR2 SYDVKM. With V trimmed by 6 bases and J by 5 bases, 12 bases remained unmatched. The CDR3 has 16 amino acids.

The V gene is TRBV4-1, the J gene TRBJ2-1; 14 nucleotides line up with TRBD2. Germline lookup yields CDR1 MGHRA and CDR2 YSYEKL. J lost 6 bases, V lost 0 bases, and 7 bases had no gene match. The length of the CDR3 is 18 residues. CDR3 sequence (DNA): TGCGCCAGCAGCCAAGAAGGACTAGCGGGAGGATATTTCAATGAGCAGTTCTTC. Residues: CASSQEGLAGGYFNEQFF.